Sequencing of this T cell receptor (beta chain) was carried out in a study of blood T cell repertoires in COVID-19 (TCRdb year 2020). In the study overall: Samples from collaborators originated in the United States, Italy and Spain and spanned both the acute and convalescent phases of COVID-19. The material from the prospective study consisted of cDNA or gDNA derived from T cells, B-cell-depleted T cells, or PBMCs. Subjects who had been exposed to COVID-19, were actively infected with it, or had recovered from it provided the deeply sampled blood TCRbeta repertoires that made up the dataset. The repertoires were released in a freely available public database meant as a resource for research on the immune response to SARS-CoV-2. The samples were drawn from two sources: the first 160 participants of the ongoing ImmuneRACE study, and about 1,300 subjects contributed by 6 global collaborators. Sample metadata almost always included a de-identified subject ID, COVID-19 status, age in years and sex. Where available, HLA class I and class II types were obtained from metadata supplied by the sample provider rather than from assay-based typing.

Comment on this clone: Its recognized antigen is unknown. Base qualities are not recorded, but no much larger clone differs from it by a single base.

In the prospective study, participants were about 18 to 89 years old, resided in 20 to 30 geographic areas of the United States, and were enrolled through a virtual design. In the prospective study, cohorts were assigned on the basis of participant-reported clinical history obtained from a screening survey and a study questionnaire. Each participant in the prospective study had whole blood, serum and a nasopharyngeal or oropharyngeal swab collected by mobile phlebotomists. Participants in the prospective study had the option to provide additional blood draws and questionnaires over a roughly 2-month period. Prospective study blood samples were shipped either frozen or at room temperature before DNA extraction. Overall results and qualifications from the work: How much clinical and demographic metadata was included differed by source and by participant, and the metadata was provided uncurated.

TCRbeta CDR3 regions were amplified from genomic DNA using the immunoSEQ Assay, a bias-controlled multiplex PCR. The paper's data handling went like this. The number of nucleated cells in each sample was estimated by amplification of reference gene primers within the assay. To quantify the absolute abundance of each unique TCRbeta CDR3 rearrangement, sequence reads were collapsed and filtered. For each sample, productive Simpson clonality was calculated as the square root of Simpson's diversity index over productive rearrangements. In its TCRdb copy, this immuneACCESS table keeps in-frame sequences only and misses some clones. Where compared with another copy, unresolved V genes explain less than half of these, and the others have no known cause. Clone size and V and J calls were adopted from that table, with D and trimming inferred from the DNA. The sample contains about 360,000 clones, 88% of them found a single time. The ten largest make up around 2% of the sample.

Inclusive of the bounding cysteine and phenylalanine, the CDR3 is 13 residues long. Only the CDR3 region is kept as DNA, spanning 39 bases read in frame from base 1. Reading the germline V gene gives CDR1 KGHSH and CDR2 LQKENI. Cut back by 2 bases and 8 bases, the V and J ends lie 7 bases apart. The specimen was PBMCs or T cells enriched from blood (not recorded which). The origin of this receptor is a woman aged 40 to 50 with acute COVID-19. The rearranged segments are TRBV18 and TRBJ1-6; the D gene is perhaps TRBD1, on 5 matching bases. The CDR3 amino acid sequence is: CASSPDRDSPLHF. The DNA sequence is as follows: TGTGCCAGCTCACCAGACAGAGATTCACCCCTCCACTTT.